The 4 T cell receptor beta chains below were found in one sample sequenced in a study of cytomegalovirus exposure and HLA in healthy donors. Primers: 60 Vbeta forward and 13 Jbeta reverse. Sequenced by immunoSEQ multiplex PCR; TCRdb stores in-frame clones only, minus some. The sample has 130,000 to 150,000 clones, and its top ten clones hold approximately 1%. The source material was PBMCs. Source of these receptors: a male donor in good health and CMV-seronegative.

The chain joins TRBV5-1 to TRBJ2-5; 14 bases fit TRBD2. This CDR3 is 14 amino acids long. Germline assignment: CDR1 SGHRS and CDR2 YFSETQ. V gave up 8 bases and J gave up 1 base; unmatched junction bases: 1. The CDR3 DNA is TGCGCCAGTGGGACTAGCGGGGGCCAAGAGACCCAGTACTTC. It encodes CASGTSGGQETQYF.

The chain employs TRBV7-6 and TRBJ2-7; possibly TRBD2 for D (5 bases). The CDR3 loop spans 13 amino acids. Germline V gene lookup returns CDR1 SGHVS and CDR2 FNYEAQ. Deletions cut 2 bases from V and 2 bases from J, with 7 bases between. CDR3 amino acids: CASSLTGTYEQYF. CDR3 in DNA: TGTGCCAGCAGCTTAACCGGGACCTACGAGCAGTACTTC.

This sequence joins TRBV5-1 and TRBJ1-5; D call uncertain. The CDR3 contains 14 residues. Germline-derived CDR1 and CDR2 are SGHRS and YFSETQ. The V and J ends lost 7 bases and 1 base respectively, with 12 bases between them. The CDR3 DNA reads as TGCGCCAGCCCCCGGGGTCAAAGCAATCAGCCCCAGCATTTT. Residues: CASPRGQSNQPQHF.

The chain's CDR3 is CAISASGSGGVQETQYF. The CDR3 DNA sequence: TGTGCCATCAGTGCAAGCGGTAGCGGGGGGGTTCAAGAGACCCAGTACTTC. The gene calls are TRBV10-3 and TRBJ2-5; 11 bases align to TRBD2. CDR1 is ENHRY, CDR2 SYGVKD, per germline. This CDR3 contains 17 residues. J lost 2 bases, V lost 4 bases, and 9 bases had no gene match.